Following are 27 T cell receptor beta chains from one sample sequenced in a study of blood T cell repertoires in COVID-19. Sequencing was performed with immunoSEQ multiplex PCR; in TCRdb, only in-frame clones are kept and a portion is missing. The sample contains about 58,000 clones, 75% to 90% of which appear only once. Sequenced sample: peripheral blood. Receptors originate from a man aged 60 to 69 with acute or convalescent COVID-19.

The V call is TRBV7-3, the J call TRBJ2-2; D might be TRBD2 (6 bases). The germline V gene has CDR1 SGHTA and CDR2 FQGTGA. Trimming cost V 5 bases and J 1 base, with 17 bases left between them. There are 17 residues in the CDR3. The CDR3 DNA reads as TGTGCCAGCAGCCGTGATCCCGGGACTGGGAACACCGGGGAGCTGTTTTTT. Encoded protein: CASSRDPGTGNTGELFF.

This rearrangement joins TRBV14 to TRBJ1-1; 11 nucleotides match TRBD1. Trimming removed 6 bases from V and 5 bases from J; junction bases left unmatched: 14. The CDR3 contains 17 residues. Germline CDR1 is SGHDN and CDR2 is FVKESK. The CDR3 is CASSKWTTGTGGTEAFF. The CDR3 DNA is TGTGCCAGCAGTAAGTGGACAACCGGGACAGGGGGGACTGAAGCTTTCTTT. Supplemented by reference TRBV14 and TRBJ1-1, the full variable domain reads EAGVTQFPSHSVIEKGQTVTLRCDPISGHDNLYWYRRVMGKEIKFLLHFVKESKQDESGMPNNRFLAERTGGTYSTLKVQPAELEDSGVYFCASSKWTTGTGGTEAFFGQGTRLTVV.

V and J are TRBV3-1 (or the pseudogene TRBV3-2) and TRBJ1-3; the D is unclear. The CDR3 is made up of 15 amino acids. Trimming pared 1 base from V and 1 base from J, leaving 8 bases between. Looked up from germline, CDR1 is LGHDT and CDR2 is YNNKEL (reference sequence). CDR3 sequence (DNA): TGTGCCAGCAGCCAAGTCGAGCGATCTGGAAACACCATATATTTT. Translated: CASSQVERSGNTIYF.

The chain uses TRBV11-2 and TRBJ2-7, with D perhaps matching TRBD2 (5 bases). The CDR3 sequence is 13 residues long. Germline CDR1 and CDR2: SGHAT and FQNNGV. V was shortened by 3 bases and J by 2 bases, with 8 bases between the two germline ends. In DNA, the CDR3 is TGTGCCAGCAGCTTTACTAGGCCCTACGAGCAGTACTTC. Encoded protein: CASSFTRPYEQYF.

The rearrangement links TRBV3-1 (or the pseudogene TRBV3-2) to TRBJ1-5, with D possibly TRBD1 on 5 matching bases. Germline V gene lookup returns CDR1 LGHDT and CDR2 YNNKEL (reference sequence). The germline V and J ends were trimmed by 0 bases and 1 base, with 10 bases remaining between them. The CDR3 totals 16 residues. The CDR3 DNA reads TGTGCCAGCAGCCAAGATCCCGGGGGAAGCAATCAGCCCCAGCATTTT. It is translated as CASSQDPGGSNQPQHF.

The rearrangement links TRBV18 to TRBJ2-3; D may be TRBD1 (6 bases). The CDR3 is 13 amino acids. Germline V lookup: CDR1 KGHSH, CDR2 LQKENI. Trimming shortened V by 3 bases and J by 4 bases, and 8 bases separated the two germline ends. CDR3 nucleotides: TGTGCCAGCTCACCCACAGGGCCAGATACGCAGTATTTT. Translated, it gives CASSPTGPDTQYF.

The rearrangement uses TRBV4-1 and TRBJ2-1; 8 nucleotides match TRBD1. The V gene's germline CDR1 is MGHRA and CDR2 YSYEKL. The V segment lost 1 base and the J segment 5 bases; nucleotides outside the gene matches: 4. The CDR3 has 15 residues. Written as DNA, the CDR3 is TGCGCCAGCAGCCAAGTAGGGGACAGGAACAATGAGCAGTTCTTC. Translated: CASSQVGDRNNEQFF.

The V gene is TRBV27, the J gene TRBJ2-1; the match to TRBD1 covers 12 bases. This CDR3 has 16 amino acids. Trimming took 6 bases from V and 8 from J; bases not matched to a gene: 11. Germline loops: CDR1 MNHEY, CDR2 SMNVEV (reference sequence). DNA for the CDR3: TGTGCCAGCAGCACCCGGTGGGACAGGGGGCTCGATGAGCAGTTCTTC. Amino acid sequence: CASSTRWDRGLDEQFF.

A few counts support this clone. The chain couples TRBV4-1 to TRBJ1-1; 7 bases line up with TRBD1. The CDR3 contains 14 residues. Germline V CDR1 and CDR2: MGHRA, YSYEKL. V was pared by 4 bases and J by 8 bases, with 10 bases of the junction left unmatched. In nucleotides, the CDR3 is TGCGCCAGCAGCCGGGACAGTGGCCAAGAAGAAGCTTTCTTT. As protein: CASSRDSGQEEAFF.

V usage is TRBV19 and J usage is TRBJ1-5; TRBD1 matches 9 bases. V was pared by 9 bases and J by 1 base, with 13 bases of the junction left unmatched. The CDR3 runs 17 residues. Germline CDR1 and CDR2: LNHDA and SQIVND (reference sequence). The CDR3 reads CASGDRAPSGSNQPQHF. The CDR3 nucleotides read TGTGCCAGCGGGGACAGGGCCCCCAGTGGGAGCAATCAGCCCCAGCATTTT.

The chain recombines TRBV7-3 with TRBJ2-3; D gene uncertain. Germline CDR1 and CDR2: SGHTA and FQGTGA. CDR3 length: 17 amino acids. V dropped 5 bases and J dropped 0 bases, with 18 bases sitting between them. CDR3 in amino acids: CASSSKVASPSTDTQYF. Here the CDR3 DNA reads TGTGCCAGCAGCAGCAAGGTCGCTAGTCCTAGCACAGATACGCAGTATTTT. Based on the CDR3 plus reference TRBV7-3 and TRBJ2-3, the full variable domain is GAGVSQTPSNKVTEKGKYVELRCDPISGHTALYWYRQSLGQGPEFLIYFQGTGAADDSGLPNDRFFAVRPEGSVSTLKIQRTERGDSAVYLCASSSKVASPSTDTQYFGPGTRLTVL.

This clone has just one count. The chain carries TRBV11-2 and TRBJ1-1, with 8 bases aligning to TRBD1. CDR3 length: 13 residues. Unmatched junction bases numbered 2, after V lost 5 bases and J lost 3 bases. Germline loops: CDR1 SGHAT, CDR2 FQNNGV. The CDR3 is CASSPDRDTEAFF. CDR3 nucleotide sequence: TGTGCCAGCAGCCCGGACAGGGACACTGAAGCTTTCTTT.

The chain recombines TRBV5-4 with TRBJ2-2; 11 nucleotides align to TRBD2. J lost 6 bases, V lost 2 bases, and 6 bases had no gene match. CDR1 and CDR2 from the germline V gene are SGHNT and YYREEE (reference sequence). The CDR3 loop spans 16 amino acids. CDR3 loop: CASSLEIAGGPGELFF. Here the CDR3 DNA reads TGTGCCAGCAGCTTAGAGATAGCGGGAGGGCCCGGGGAGCTGTTTTTT.

This chain links TRBV7-3 with TRBJ2-5; 10 nucleotides line up with TRBD2. The CDR3 spans 15 residues. V trimming: 1 base; J trimming: 6 bases; junction bases outside the gene matches: 5. Germline V gives CDR1 SGHTA, CDR2 FQGTGA. DNA of the CDR3: TGTGCCAGCAGCTTAAGTCCTAGCGGGAGACAGACCCAGTACTTC. Translation gives CASSLSPSGRQTQYF. The entire variable domain, with the rest obtained from reference TRBV7-3 and TRBJ2-5, is as follows: GAGVSQTPSNKVTEKGKYVELRCDPISGHTALYWYRQSLGQGPEFLIYFQGTGAADDSGLPNDRFFAVRPEGSVSTLKIQRTERGDSAVYLCASSLSPSGRQTQYFGPGTRLLVL.

The V and J genes are TRBV7-9 and TRBJ1-4; a possible D gene is TRBD1 (6 bases). CDR1 is SEHNR, CDR2 FQNEAQ, per germline (reference sequence). This CDR3 spans 19 amino acids. V shed 5 bases and J shed 1 base, with 23 bases lying between them. CDR3 DNA: TGTGCCAGCAGCAAACCCCGGGGGGCTTATTTAGAAACTAATGAAAAACTGTTTTTT. Translating it yields CASSKPRGAYLETNEKLFF.

The gene calls are TRBV4-3 and TRBJ2-7; 9 bases fit TRBD2. J gave up 4 bases and V 0 bases, and 7 bases lay outside the gene matches. CDR1 and CDR2 (germline): LGHNA, YSLEER. This CDR3 has 16 residues. This CDR3 reads CASSQETSGLGYEQYF. The CDR3 DNA follows: TGCGCCAGCAGCCAAGAAACTAGCGGGTTAGGTTACGAGCAGTACTTC.

This chain links TRBV5-1 with TRBJ2-7; 10 bases fit TRBD1. Germline V lookup: CDR1 SGHRS, CDR2 YFSETQ. V gave up 5 bases and J gave up 3 bases; unmatched junction bases: 11. The CDR3 runs 16 residues. The CDR3 is CASSLNSGTGVYEQYF. In DNA form, the CDR3 reads TGCGCCAGCAGTCTGAACTCCGGGACAGGGGTCTACGAGCAGTACTTC.

The chain recombines TRBV30 with TRBJ1-1; maybe TRBD1 (5 bases). Germline V gene lookup returns CDR1 GTSNPN and CDR2 SVGIG (reference sequence). The CDR3 extends over 15 amino acids. Trimming stripped 2 bases from V and 1 base from J, with 14 bases between. The CDR3: CAWSPGRAPNTEAFF. The CDR3 DNA follows: TGTGCCTGGAGTCCCGGCAGGGCCCCGAACACTGAAGCTTTCTTT. The whole variable domain, remainder taken from reference TRBV30 and TRBJ1-1, is SQTIHQWPATLVQPVGSPLSLECTVEGTSNPNLYWYRQAAGRGLQLLFYSVGIGQISSEVPQNLSASRPQDRQFILSSKKLLLSDSGFYLCAWSPGRAPNTEAFFGQGTRLTVV.

The rearrangement uses TRBV6-2 or TRBV6-3 and TRBJ2-5; D not certain. The CDR3 is 15 amino acids. Germline V lookup: CDR1 MNHEY, CDR2 SVGEGT. V was shortened by 5 bases and J by 5 bases, with 18 bases between the two germline ends. CDR3 DNA: TGTGCCAGCAGTCCACCCGTGACGTTGGGCGAGACCCAGTACTTC. It yields the protein CASSPPVTLGETQYF.

In nucleotides, the CDR3 is TGTGCCAGCAGCCAGAAACTAGCGGGAGGAGCAGATACGCAGTATTTT. Translating gives CASSQKLAGGADTQYF. This chain links TRBV4-2 with TRBJ2-3; 12 nucleotides line up with TRBD2. This CDR3 comprises 16 residues. Trimming cost V 3 bases and J 4 bases; bases outside gene matches: 5. Germline CDR1 LGHNA, CDR2 YNFKEQ.

This rearrangement joins TRBV7-9 to TRBJ1-1, with D possibly being TRBD1 (6 bases). V lost 10 bases and J 1 base, leaving 10 bases between the germline ends. This CDR3 comprises 12 residues. Looked up from germline, CDR1 is SEHNR and CDR2 is FQNEAQ (reference sequence). CDR3 nucleotide sequence: TGTGCCAACACGGACAGGAACACTGAAGCTTTCTTT. Translated: CANTDRNTEAFF. The entire variable domain, with the rest obtained from reference TRBV7-9 and TRBJ1-1, is as follows: DTGVSQNPRHKITKRGQNVTFRCDPISEHNRLYWYRQTLGQGPEFLTYFQNEAQLEKSRLLSDRFSAERPKGSFSTLEIQRTEQGDSAMYLCANTDRNTEAFFGQGTRLTVV.

This clone showed up just once. The chain employs TRBV3-1 (or the pseudogene TRBV3-2) and TRBJ2-7; perhaps TRBD1 as D (6 bases). Germline-derived CDR1 and CDR2 are LGHDT and YNNKEL (reference sequence). There are 15 residues in the CDR3. Trimming removed 3 bases from V and 3 bases from J, with 15 bases in between. The CDR3 reads CASSQGAGVDYEQYF. CDR3 coding DNA: TGTGCCAGCAGCCAGGGGGCAGGGGTGGACTACGAGCAGTACTTC.

The CDR3 region is CASSDGTASNSPLHF. Here the CDR3 DNA reads TGCGCCAGCAGCGATGGGACAGCTTCAAATTCACCCCTCCACTTT. The rearrangement links TRBV5-1 to TRBJ1-6, with 7 bases fitting TRBD1. With V trimmed by 4 bases and J by 7 bases, 8 bases remained unmatched. Germline V gene lookup returns CDR1 SGHRS and CDR2 YFSETQ. The CDR3 runs to 15 residues.

The chain has TRBV4-2 and TRBJ2-7, with 11 bases identical to TRBD2. The germline V gene encodes CDR1 LGHNA and CDR2 YNFKEQ. CDR3 length: 16 residues. V lost 0 bases and J lost 5; bases outside the gene matches: 6. The CDR3 is CASSQDRTSGRHEQYF. The CDR3 coding sequence is TGTGCCAGCAGCCAAGATCGCACTAGCGGGAGACACGAGCAGTACTTC.

The J gene is TRBJ1-3, the V gene TRBV4-3, with D possibly TRBD1 on 5 matching bases. This CDR3 region has 16 residues. The V end lost 1 base, the J end lost 2 bases, and 12 bases lay between the germline ends. Germline assignment: CDR1 LGHNA and CDR2 YSLEER. In DNA, the CDR3 is TGCGCCAGCAGCCAAGTAGCAGGGATTACTGGAAACACCATATATTTT. This gives the protein CASSQVAGITGNTIYF.

The V gene is TRBV6-5, the J gene TRBJ1-3, with D unresolved. The CDR3 length is 15 residues. V was cut by 8 bases and J by 0 bases, with 14 bases left in between. Germline V gives CDR1 MNHEY, CDR2 SVGAGI. CDR3 sequence (DNA): TGTGCCAGCGAATTTGAGCGGATCTCTGGAAACACCATATATTTT. Protein product: CASEFERISGNTIYF.

The chain recombines TRBV5-1 with TRBJ1-4; D is unresolved. CDR3 length: 14 residues. Trimming shortened V by 3 bases and J by 3 bases, and 9 bases separated the two germline ends. Germline V gene lookup returns CDR1 SGHRS and CDR2 YFSETQ. The CDR3 here is CASSSYGANEKLFF. The DNA of the CDR3 is TGCGCCAGCAGCTCATACGGGGCTAATGAAAAACTGTTTTTT.